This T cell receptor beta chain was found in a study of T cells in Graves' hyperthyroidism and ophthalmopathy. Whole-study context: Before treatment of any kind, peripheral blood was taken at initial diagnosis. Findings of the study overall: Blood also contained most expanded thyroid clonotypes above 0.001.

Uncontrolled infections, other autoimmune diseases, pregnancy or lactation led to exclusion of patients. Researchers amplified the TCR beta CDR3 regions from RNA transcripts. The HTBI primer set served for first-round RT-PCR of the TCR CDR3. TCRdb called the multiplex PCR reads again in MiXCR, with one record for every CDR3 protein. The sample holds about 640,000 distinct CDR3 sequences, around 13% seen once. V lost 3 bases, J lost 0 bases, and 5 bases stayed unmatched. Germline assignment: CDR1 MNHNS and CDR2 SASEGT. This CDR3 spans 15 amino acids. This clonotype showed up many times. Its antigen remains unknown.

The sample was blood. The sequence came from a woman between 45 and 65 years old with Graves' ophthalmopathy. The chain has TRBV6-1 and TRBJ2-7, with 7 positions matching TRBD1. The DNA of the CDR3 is TGTGCCAGCAGTGAGTGGACAGGTACCTCCTACGAGCAGTACTTC. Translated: CASSEWTGTSYEQYF.